This T cell receptor (beta chain) was identified during a study of blood T cell repertoires in COVID-19. Study as a whole: The United States, Italy and Spain were the sources of the acute and convalescent COVID-19 samples. Sources were T cells, B-cell-depleted T cells, or PBMCs; the material itself was cDNA or gDNA.

Per germline, CDR1 SGDLS and CDR2 YYNGEE. The CDR3 runs to 15 residues. Unmatched junction bases numbered 10, after V lost 3 bases and J lost 8 bases. In the authors' workflow: The authors estimated nucleated cell counts from reference gene primer amplification. Some clones are missing from TCRdb's copy, which holds only in-frame ones; the method was immunoSEQ multiplex PCR. V, J and clone size were drawn from that table, and D and trimming were deduced from the DNA. Of around 88,000 clones detected, 70% to 90% appear once; the ten largest clones hold just under 3%. The receptor was derived from an elderly woman with acute or convalescent COVID-19. V is TRBV9 and J is TRBJ2-1; 8 bases agree with TRBD2. The material sequenced was peripheral blood. The CDR3 loop reads CASSDGTRGGDEQFF. The CDR3 DNA is TGTGCCAGCAGCGACGGGACTAGAGGCGGGGATGAGCAGTTCTTC.